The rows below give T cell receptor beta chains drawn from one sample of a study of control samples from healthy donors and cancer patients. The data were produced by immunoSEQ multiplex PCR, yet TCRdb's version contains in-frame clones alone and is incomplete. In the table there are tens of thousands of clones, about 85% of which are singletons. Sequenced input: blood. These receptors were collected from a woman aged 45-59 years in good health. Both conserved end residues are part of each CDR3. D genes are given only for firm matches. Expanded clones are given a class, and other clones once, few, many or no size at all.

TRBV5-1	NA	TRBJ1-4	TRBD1	CASSFGKTGPVEKLFF	TGCGCCAGCAGCTTCGGGAAGACAGGGCCAGTTGAAAAACTGTTTTTT
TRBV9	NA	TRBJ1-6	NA	CASSVSSWAGRSPLHF	TGTGCCAGCAGCGTATCGTCGTGGGCAGGGAGGTCACCCCTCCACTTT
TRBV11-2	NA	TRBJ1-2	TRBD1	CASSNVRDRELGYTF	TGTGCCAGCAGCAATGTTCGGGACAGGGAGCTTGGCTACACCTTC
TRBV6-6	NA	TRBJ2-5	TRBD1	CASSYPKDRLGETQYF	TGTGCCAGCAGTTACCCGAAGGACAGGCTGGGGGAGACCCAGTACTTC
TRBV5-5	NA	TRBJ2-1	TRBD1	CASSLGQGANEQFF	TGTGCCAGCAGCTTGGGGCAGGGGGCCAATGAGCAGTTCTTC
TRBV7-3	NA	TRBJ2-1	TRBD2	CASSFGGAGEQFF	TGTGCCAGCAGCTTCGGGGGGGCCGGAGAGCAGTTCTTC
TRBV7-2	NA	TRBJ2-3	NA	CASSFPGHTDTQYF	TGTGCCAGCAGCTTCCCGGGGCACACAGATACGCAGTATTTT
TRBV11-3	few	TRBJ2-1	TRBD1	CASSSPGQGGGNEQFF	TGTGCCAGCAGCTCACCGGGACAGGGGGGAGGCAATGAGCAGTTCTTC
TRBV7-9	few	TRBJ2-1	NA	CASSLALRYNEQFF	TGTGCCAGCAGCTTAGCGCTCCGTTACAATGAGCAGTTCTTC
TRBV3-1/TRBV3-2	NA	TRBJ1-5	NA	CASSQGTGSNQPQHF	TGTGCCAGCAGCCAAGGCACAGGGAGTAATCAGCCCCAGCATTTT
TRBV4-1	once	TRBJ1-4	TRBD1	CASSQVGGGSEKLFF	TGCGCCAGCAGCCAAGTAGGGGGCGGTAGTGAAAAACTGTTTTTT
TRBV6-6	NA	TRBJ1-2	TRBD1	CASLMDRGYGYTF	TGTGCCAGCCTGATGGACAGGGGCTATGGCTACACCTTC
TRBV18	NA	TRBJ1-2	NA	CASSPNRQRGENYGYTF	TGTGCCAGCTCCCCGAATCGCCAGAGGGGGGAGAACTATGGCTACACCTTC
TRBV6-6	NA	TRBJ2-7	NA	CASSYSEVGPYEQYF	TGTGCCAGCAGTTACTCCGAGGTAGGGCCCTACGAGCAGTACTTC
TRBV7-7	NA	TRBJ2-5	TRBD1	CASSLGQGAGETQYF	TGTGCTAGCAGCTTAGGGCAGGGGGCCGGGGAGACCCAGTACTTC
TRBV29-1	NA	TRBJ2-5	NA	CSVFTRTGQETQYF	TGCAGCGTTTTCACCCGGACGGGGCAAGAGACCCAGTACTTC
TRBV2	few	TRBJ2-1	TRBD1	CASRRDRGRWEQFF	TGTGCCAGCAGGAGGGACAGGGGCCGTTGGGAGCAGTTCTTC
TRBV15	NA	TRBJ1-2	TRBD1	CATSRPGQGFYGYTF	TGTGCCACCAGCAGACCGGGACAGGGGTTCTATGGCTACACCTTC
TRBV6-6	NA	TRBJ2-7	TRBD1	CASSAYRGVTPYEQYF	TGTGCCAGCAGTGCTTACAGGGGGGTAACCCCTTACGAGCAGTACTTC
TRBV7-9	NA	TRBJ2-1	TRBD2	CASSPGLAAGNEQFF	TGTGCCAGCAGCCCTGGACTAGCGGCAGGGAATGAGCAGTTCTTC
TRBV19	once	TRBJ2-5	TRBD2	CASSTLAGNQETQYF	TGTGCCAGTAGTACACTAGCGGGAAATCAAGAGACCCAGTACTTC
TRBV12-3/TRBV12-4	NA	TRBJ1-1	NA	CASSFTRNTEAFF	TGTGCCAGCAGTTTTACACGCAACACTGAAGCTTTCTTT
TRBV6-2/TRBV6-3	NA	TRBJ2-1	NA	CASSYPRSYGIAYNEQFF	TGTGCCAGCAGTTACCCGCGGTCCTATGGAATCGCCTACAATGAGCAGTTCTTC
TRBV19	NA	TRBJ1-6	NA	CASSLQVHSDSPLHF	TGTGCCAGTAGTTTACAGGTCCATTCGGATTCACCCCTCCACTTT
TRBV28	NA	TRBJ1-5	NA	CASSSPSGPQHF	TGTGCCAGCAGTTCCCCCTCGGGTCCCCAGCATTTT
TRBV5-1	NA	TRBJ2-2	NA	CASSSLGGYTGELFF	TGCGCCAGCAGTTCCCTAGGGGGGTACACCGGGGAGCTGTTTTTT
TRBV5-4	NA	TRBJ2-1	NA	CASSPPGRKYNEQFF	TGTGCCAGCAGCCCTCCGGGACGGAAGTACAATGAGCAGTTCTTC
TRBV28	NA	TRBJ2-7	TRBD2	CASSLWGTSGTYEQYF	TGTGCCAGCAGTTTGTGGGGGACTAGCGGGACCTACGAGCAGTACTTC
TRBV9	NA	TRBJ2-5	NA	CASSVVGRGETQYF	TGTGCCAGCAGCGTAGTTGGGCGGGGAGAGACCCAGTACTTC
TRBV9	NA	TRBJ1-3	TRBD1	CASSVASGQTISGNTIYF	TGTGCCAGCAGCGTAGCTTCGGGACAGACTATCTCTGGAAACACCATATATTTT
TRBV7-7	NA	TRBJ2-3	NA	CASSLERTGTQYF	TGTGCCAGCAGCTTAGAACGGACGGGTACGCAGTATTTT
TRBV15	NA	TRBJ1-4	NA	CATSPERQSGEKLFF	TGTGCCACCAGCCCAGAACGGCAGAGTGGTGAAAAACTGTTTTTT
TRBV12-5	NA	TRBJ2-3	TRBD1	CASAWTGRTDTQYF	TGTGCTAGTGCCTGGACAGGGAGGACAGATACGCAGTATTTT
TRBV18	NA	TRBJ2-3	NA	CASSPLGASGQDTQYF	TGTGCCAGCTCACCCCTCGGGGCATCCGGTCAAGATACGCAGTATTTT
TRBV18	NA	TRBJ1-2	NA	CASSPSGGANYGYTF	TGTGCCAGCTCACCATCGGGCGGAGCTAACTATGGCTACACCTTC
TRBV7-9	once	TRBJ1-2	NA	CASSLVPGTHYGYTF	TGTGCCAGCAGCTTAGTCCCGGGGACACACTATGGCTACACCTTC
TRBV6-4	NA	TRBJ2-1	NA	CASSVWADSYNEQFF	TGTGCCAGCAGTGTTTGGGCGGACTCCTACAATGAGCAGTTCTTC
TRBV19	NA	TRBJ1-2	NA	CASSIMGTANYGYTF	TGTGCCAGTAGTATAATGGGGACCGCTAACTATGGCTACACCTTC
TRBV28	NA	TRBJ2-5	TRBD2	CASSLAGDQETQYF	TGTGCCAGCAGTTTAGCGGGGGACCAAGAGACCCAGTACTTC
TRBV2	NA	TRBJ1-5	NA	CASALRYSNQPQHF	TGTGCCAGCGCGCTCCGCTATAGCAATCAGCCCCAGCATTTT
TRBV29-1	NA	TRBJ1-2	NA	CSVREDSNYGYTF	TGCAGCGTTAGAGAAGATTCTAACTATGGCTACACCTTC
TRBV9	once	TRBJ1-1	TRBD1	CASSVAGTGPNTEAFF	TGTGCCAGCAGCGTAGCCGGGACAGGTCCGAACACTGAAGCTTTCTTT
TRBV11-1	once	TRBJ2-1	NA	CASSFEGYNEQFF	TGTGCCAGCAGCTTTGAGGGCTACAATGAGCAGTTCTTC
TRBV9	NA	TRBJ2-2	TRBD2	CASSVGGGQSGELFF	TGTGCCAGCAGCGTTGGCGGGGGGCAGAGTGGGGAGCTGTTTTTT
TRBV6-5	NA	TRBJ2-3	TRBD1	CASQHRGKTDTQYF	TGTGCCAGCCAACACAGGGGTAAAACAGATACGCAGTATTTT
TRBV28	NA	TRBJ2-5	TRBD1	CASMTDRVRETQYF	TGTGCAAGCATGACAGACAGGGTGAGAGAGACCCAGTACTTC